The next 12 T cell receptor beta chains were all read from a single sample in a study of cytomegalovirus exposure and HLA in healthy donors. It was with 60 Vbeta and 13 Jbeta primers that the PCR ran. The data were produced by immunoSEQ multiplex PCR, yet TCRdb's version contains in-frame clones alone and is incomplete. Of some 120,000 clones in the sample, about 80% were seen once. The sequenced sample was PBMCs. The receptor set was obtained from a man aged 30 to 45 in good health and CMV-seronegative.

The table lists this clone with a few counts. The V gene is TRBV5-1, the J gene TRBJ2-7; a weak D match, TRBD1 (5 bases). V was clipped by 4 bases and J by 4 bases, with 15 bases between them. The length of the CDR3 is 14 residues. CDR1 and CDR2 from the germline V gene are SGHRS and YFSETQ. CDR3 amino acids: CASSGATGIYEQYF. The CDR3 region has the DNA TGCGCCAGCAGCGGGGCTACTGGGATTTACGAGCAGTACTTC. Full variable domain (remainder filled in from reference TRBV5-1 and TRBJ2-7): KAGVTQTPRYLIKTRGQQVTLSCSPISGHRSVSWYQQTPGQGLQFLFEYFSETQRNKGNFPGRFSGRQFSNSRSEMNVSTLELGDSALYLCASSGATGIYEQYFGPGTRLTVT.

The chain joins TRBV5-5 to TRBJ2-3; 7 nucleotides match TRBD2. The V and J ends lost 6 bases and 1 base, in that order; junction bases with no gene match: 5. Per the germline V gene, CDR1 is SGHKS and CDR2 is YYEKEE (reference sequence). The CDR3 is 14 residues long. This CDR3 reads CASILSGGTDTQYF. CDR3 nucleotides: TGTGCCAGCATATTGAGCGGGGGCACAGATACGCAGTATTTT.

This chain joins TRBV5-1 and TRBJ2-1; TRBD1 is a possible D gene (7 bases). V was pared by 3 bases and J by 7 bases, with 26 bases between. Per the germline V gene, CDR1 is SGHRS and CDR2 is YFSETQ. This CDR3 comprises 18 residues. CDR3 amino acids: CASSSGGAGGPPSNEQFF. CDR3 DNA: TGCGCCAGCAGCTCCGGCGGGGCAGGGGGTCCCCCTTCGAATGAGCAGTTCTTC.

This clone occurred once. V usage is TRBV5-1 and J usage is TRBJ2-1; a possible D gene is TRBD1 (6 bases). V lost 4 bases and J 12 bases, leaving 20 bases between the germline ends. CDR3 length equals 14 residues. Looked up from germline, CDR1 is SGHRS and CDR2 is YFSETQ. The CDR3 protein is CASSGDTVGQGQFF. The CDR3 region has the DNA TGCGCCAGCAGCGGGGACACGGTCGGTCAGGGGCAGTTCTTC.

CDR3 residues: CASSVDSRANTEAFF. CDR3 coding DNA: TGTGCCAGCAGCGTAGATTCCAGGGCGAACACTGAAGCTTTCTTT. This sequence joins TRBV9 and TRBJ1-1, with D possibly being TRBD1 (5 bases). The CDR3 spans 15 residues. CDR1 and CDR2 (germline): SGDLS, YYNGEE. V shed 0 bases and J shed 1 base, with 10 bases lying between them.

The chain uses TRBV19 and TRBJ2-3, with 13 bases fitting TRBD2. Per germline, CDR1 LNHDA and CDR2 SQIVND (reference sequence). This CDR3 is built from 18 residues. V was clipped by 3 bases and J by 4 bases; unmatched bases: 10. The CDR3 sequence is CASSIPGLAGERSDTQYF. CDR3 DNA sequence: TGTGCCAGTAGTATTCCCGGACTAGCGGGAGAAAGGTCAGATACGCAGTATTTT.

Note on this clone: A read error may produce the germline difference seen at one junction end. V is TRBV10-1 and J is TRBJ2-2; 8 nucleotides line up with TRBD1. From germline, CDR1 is WNHNN and CDR2 SYGVQD (reference sequence). The CDR3 totals 16 residues. CDR3 amino acids: CAGSDTGTGNTGELFF. The CDR3 bases are TGCGCCGGCAGTGATACCGGGACAGGGAACACCGGGGAGCTGTTTTTT.

This clone was recorded only once. The genes are TRBV19 and TRBJ1-5, with unresolved D. CDR1 is LNHDA, CDR2 SQIVND, per germline (reference sequence). The CDR3 covers 17 residues. Between the trimmed V and J ends, which lost 1 base and 1 base, there was a span of 14 bases. The CDR3 is CASSIGGGRISNQPQHF. In DNA form, the CDR3 reads TGTGCCAGTAGTATAGGAGGCGGTAGGATAAGCAATCAGCCCCAGCATTTT.

The rearrangement joins TRBV11-3 to TRBJ1-5; D gene unclear. The CDR3 runs to 13 residues. Germline values: CDR1 SGHNT, CDR2 YENEEA. V shed 2 bases and J shed 10 bases, with 12 bases lying between them. CDR3 residues: CASSLTPLGPQHF. The CDR3 DNA is TGTGCCAGCAGCTTAACTCCGCTGGGCCCCCAGCATTTT.

This rearrangement joins TRBV19 to TRBJ1-1; 9 nucleotides agree with TRBD1. Germline trimming cut 8 bases from V and 5 bases from J; bases unmatched to any gene: 9. The CDR3 runs to 14 residues. CDR1 LNHDA and CDR2 SQIVND come from the germline V gene (reference sequence). The CDR3 here is CASLSGDRVTEAFF. CDR3 sequence (DNA): TGTGCCAGTTTGAGCGGGGACAGGGTAACTGAAGCTTTCTTT. Using reference TRBV19 and TRBJ1-1 for the parts outside the CDR3, the full variable domain is DGGITQSPKYLFRKEGQNVTLSCEQNLNHDAMYWYRQDPGQGLRLIYYSQIVNDFQKGDIAEGYSVSREKKESFPLTVTSAQKNPTAFYLCASLSGDRVTEAFFGQGTRLTVV.

The chain couples TRBV5-1 to TRBJ2-1, with 9 bases identical to TRBD2. Per germline, CDR1 SGHRS and CDR2 YFSETQ. J lost 9 bases, V lost 0 bases, and 13 bases had no gene match. This CDR3 spans 17 amino acids. DNA of the CDR3: TGCGCCAGCAGCTTGGACCTTGGACTAGCGCGCGCCGGTGAGCAGTTCTTC. Translated, it gives CASSLDLGLARAGEQFF.

This clone was detected once. In DNA, the CDR3 is TGCGCCAGCAGGCCGGACAGGTCTGGAAACACCATATATTTT. This encodes CASRPDRSGNTIYF. The chain has TRBV10-1 and TRBJ1-3; 7 bases fit TRBD1. The trim removed 6 bases at V and 1 base at J, leaving 3 bases unmatched. The CDR3 spans 14 residues. Germline V gives CDR1 WNHNN, CDR2 SYGVQD (reference sequence).